This T cell receptor beta chain was identified during a study of blood T cell repertoires in COVID-19 (dated by TCRdb to 2020 to 2022). For the wider study: The collaborator samples originated in the United States, Italy and Spain and spanned the acute and convalescent phases of COVID-19. Where HLA class I and class II types were available, the types were taken from metadata supplied by the sample provider, not from assay-based typing. The prospective study material was composed of cDNA or gDNA derived from T cells, B-cell-depleted T cells, or PBMCs. Deeply sampled blood TCRbeta repertoires from subjects exposed to, actively infected with, or recovered from COVID-19 were included in the dataset. The samples were drawn from the first 160 participants of the ongoing ImmuneRACE study and from some 1,300 subjects provided by 6 global collaborators. The repertoires were released in a freely available public database intended as a resource for research on the immune response to SARS-CoV-2. Nearly every sample came with metadata listing a de-identified subject ID, COVID-19 status, age in years and sex. The full study reports these points: Clinical and demographic metadata were provided uncurated, with the amount varying by source and participant.

One collaborating source in Seattle enrolled patients during active infection and followed them longitudinally through the course of disease. Each collaborating institution followed its own protocols to collect whole blood in K2EDTA tubes. For TCRbeta analysis, collaborator samples were shipped as frozen whole blood, as isolated PBMCs, or as DNA extracted from either sample type. Remarks on this clone: Its antigen remains undetermined. Nothing much larger sits one base from this clone, and base qualities are not available. Other DNA variants within this sample encode the same CDR3.

TCRbeta CDR3 regions were amplified from genomic DNA using the immunoSEQ Assay, a bias-controlled multiplex PCR. In the paper's pipeline: Within the assay, amplification of reference gene primers was used to estimate how many nucleated cells each sample contained. To quantify the absolute abundance of each unique TCRbeta CDR3 rearrangement, sequence reads were collapsed and filtered. Productive Simpson clonality was computed per sample as the square root of Simpson's diversity index over productive rearrangements. The table comes from immuneACCESS by way of TCRdb, which keeps in-frame sequences with V and J called. Part of the clones is missing from these tables; in studies checked, under half for an unresolved V gene and the rest for unknown reasons. V and J calls and clone size are those listed in that table; D and trimming were worked out from the DNA. The sample includes around 310,000 clones, with more than 80% observed a single time. 6.5% to 8% of the sample lies in the top ten.

The clonotype was recovered from a woman in her 30s with COVID-19, enrolled during active disease. What was sequenced was peripheral blood.

CDR3 protein: CASSVDPGGTEAFF. The sequenced DNA is TGTGCCAGCAGCGTAGATCCGGGGGGAACTGAAGCTTTCTTT. The rearrangement joined TRBV9 to TRBJ1-1; the D gene is perhaps TRBD1, from 5 matching bases. V is clipped by 0 bases and J by 5 bases, and the sequence between their germline boundaries is 11 bases long. Via the germline V gene, CDR1 is SGDLS and CDR2 YYNGEE. From its cysteine to its phenylalanine, the CDR3 spans 14 amino acids. Only the CDR3 part of the read is kept: 42 bases, read in frame from the first base.